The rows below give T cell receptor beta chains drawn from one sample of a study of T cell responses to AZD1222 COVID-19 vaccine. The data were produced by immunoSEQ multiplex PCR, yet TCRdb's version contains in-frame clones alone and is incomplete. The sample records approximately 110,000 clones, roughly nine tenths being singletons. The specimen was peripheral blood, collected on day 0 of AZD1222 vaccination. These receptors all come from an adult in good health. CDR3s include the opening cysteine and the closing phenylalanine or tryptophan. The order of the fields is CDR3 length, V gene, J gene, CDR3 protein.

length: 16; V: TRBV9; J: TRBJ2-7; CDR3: CASSLGVAGGLGEQYF
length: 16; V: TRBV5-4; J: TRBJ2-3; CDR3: CASSSGLAGGSPPQYF
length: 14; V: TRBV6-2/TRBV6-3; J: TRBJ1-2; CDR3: CASSYRQTNYGYTF
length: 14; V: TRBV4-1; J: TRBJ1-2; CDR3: CASSVGLGDYGYTF
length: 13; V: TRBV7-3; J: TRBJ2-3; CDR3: CASSLTSGETQYF
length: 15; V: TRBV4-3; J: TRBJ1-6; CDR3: CASSQEVKNNSPLHF
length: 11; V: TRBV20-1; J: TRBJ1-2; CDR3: CSEGRAYGYTF
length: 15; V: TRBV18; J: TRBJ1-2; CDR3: CASSPTGFVNYGYTF
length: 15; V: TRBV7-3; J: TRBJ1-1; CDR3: CASSLIGTGDTEAFF
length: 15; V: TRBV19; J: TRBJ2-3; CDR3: CASKARAGGTDTQYF
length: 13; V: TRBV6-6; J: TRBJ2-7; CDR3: CASSYGLSYEQYF
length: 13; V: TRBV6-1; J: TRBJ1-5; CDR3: CASSDRGHQPQHF
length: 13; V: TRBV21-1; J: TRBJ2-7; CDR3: CASSTNAPPEQYF